These 27 T cell receptor beta chains share one sample of origin, sequenced in a study of T cells after yellow fever vaccination. In TCRdb, the 5' RACE reads were re-called with MiXCR into one record per CDR3 protein. The top ten hold over 15% of the sample, which has roughly 400,000 distinct CDR3 sequences, about 19% seen once. The sample here was PBMCs, taken before the yellow fever booster vaccination. The receptors come from a man younger than 35 who received the YFV17D yellow fever vaccine.

This clonotype was recorded a few times. This chain links TRBV5-1 with TRBJ2-7, with D possibly TRBD2 on 6 matching bases. Per the germline V gene, CDR1 is SGHRS and CDR2 is YFSETQ. The CDR3 spans 15 residues. The germline V and J ends were trimmed by 6 bases and 4 bases, with 20 bases remaining between them. The CDR3 bases are TGCGCCAGCACCACGTACCCTGCGGGACGTTACGAGCAGTACTTC. This gives the protein CASTTYPAGRYEQYF. The whole variable domain, filled in from reference TRBV5-1 and TRBJ2-7, reads KAGVTQTPRYLIKTRGQQVTLSCSPISGHRSVSWYQQTPGQGLQFLFEYFSETQRNKGNFPGRFSGRQFSNSRSEMNVSTLELGDSALYLCASTTYPAGRYEQYFGPGTRLTVT.

This clonotype was detected a few times. V and J are TRBV5-1 and TRBJ2-1; 12 bases line up with TRBD2. CDR3 size: 19 residues. V gave up 2 bases and J gave up 4 bases; unmatched junction bases: 13. Germline V gene sequence: CDR1 SGHRS, CDR2 YFSETQ. CDR3 sequence (DNA): TGCGCCAGCAGCTTCTTTCCTAGCGGGGGGGCCTTTGAATACAATGAGCAGTTCTTC. Its translation is CASSFFPSGGAFEYNEQFF.

This chain links TRBV5-4 with TRBJ2-1, with a tentative D call TRBD1 (7 bases). Trimming removed 4 bases from V and 6 bases from J, with 14 bases in between. The CDR3 has 14 amino acids. Germline CDR1 reads SGHNT; CDR2 reads YYREEE (reference sequence). The CDR3 bases are TGTGCCAGCAGCACCTACAGGGGAGGCAATGAGCAGTTCTTC. It specifies CASSTYRGGNEQFF.

This chain links TRBV29-1 with TRBJ2-5, with 9 positions matching TRBD1. Germline loops: CDR1 SQVTM, CDR2 ANQGSEA. This CDR3 contains 14 residues. The junction had 9 bases not matched to a gene; V was cut back by 5 bases and J by 5 bases. This CDR3 reads CSVKTGGILETQYF. CDR3 sequence (DNA): TGCAGCGTTAAGACAGGGGGAATTCTTGAGACCCAGTACTTC.

This clonotype was picked up many times. The CDR3 spells CASSYRQSGANVLTF. DNA for the CDR3: TGTGCCAGCAGTTACAGACAGTCTGGGGCCAACGTCCTGACTTTC. The chain couples TRBV6-2 or TRBV6-3 to TRBJ2-6, with a tentative D call TRBD1 (5 bases). This CDR3 comprises 15 residues. The germline CDR1 and CDR2 sequences are MNHEY and SVGEGT. V dropped 2 bases and J dropped 1 base, with 6 bases sitting between them.

J is TRBJ2-3 and V is TRBV18; 9 nucleotides match TRBD2. Germline V gives CDR1 KGHSH, CDR2 LQKENI. The length of the CDR3 is 16 residues. The junction had 5 bases not matched to a gene; V was cut back by 0 bases and J by 4 bases. The CDR3 loop reads CASSPPGGGAADTQYF. The CDR3 nucleotides read TGTGCCAGCTCACCACCAGGCGGGGGGGCCGCAGATACGCAGTATTTT.

The sample holds a few counts of this clonotype. This sequence joins TRBV10-3 and TRBJ2-3; 9 bases align to TRBD2. Trimming at V came to 8 bases and at J to 5 bases, leaving 5 bases not matched to a gene. This CDR3 comprises 13 residues. Germline CDR1 reads ENHRY; CDR2 reads SYGVKD. CDR3 residues: CAIALAGGDTQYF. Here the CDR3 DNA reads TGTGCCATCGCACTAGCGGGTGGAGATACGCAGTATTTT.

The rearrangement joins TRBV5-1 to TRBJ2-1; 9 nucleotides match TRBD2. The CDR3 consists of 13 residues. V lost 4 bases and J lost 7; bases outside the gene matches: 3. Germline V gene lookup returns CDR1 SGHRS and CDR2 YFSETQ. The CDR3 spells CASSTGLANEQFF. The CDR3 bases are TGCGCCAGCAGCACGGGACTAGCAAATGAGCAGTTCTTC.

The V gene is TRBV27, the J gene TRBJ2-7; D remains unclear. Per the germline V gene, CDR1 is MNHEY and CDR2 is SMNVEV (reference sequence). V lost 5 bases and J 2 bases, leaving 13 bases between the germline ends. The CDR3 runs to 14 residues. The DNA of the CDR3 is TGTGCCAGCAGTCCTCACGGGTCCGCCTACGAGCAGTACGTC. This sequence encodes CASSPHGSAYEQYV.

At least ten counts were recorded for this clonotype. The chain uses TRBV11-3 and TRBJ2-1; 7 bases agree with TRBD2. Germline V gene sequence: CDR1 SGHNT, CDR2 YENEEA. CDR3 length: 15 amino acids. V shed 4 bases and J 1 base; nucleotides not matched to a gene: 4. The CDR3 region is CASSSSGGSYNEQFF. The CDR3 coding sequence is TGTGCCAGCAGCTCCTCGGGGGGTTCCTACAATGAGCAGTTCTTC.

The chain recombines TRBV5-8 with TRBJ2-3; D may be TRBD2 (7 bases). Germline V gene sequence: CDR1 SGHTS, CDR2 YDEGEE. The ends were cut back, 0 bases at V and 2 bases at J, with 13 bases in the middle. The CDR3 has 16 residues. The CDR3 DNA reads as TGTGCCAGCAGCTTGGATGTCGGGGGGCCCACAGATACGCAGTATTTT. It codes for CASSLDVGGPTDTQYF.

V usage is TRBV2 and J usage is TRBJ1-1; D remains unclear. V was trimmed by 9 bases and J by 1 base, leaving 6 bases between them. Germline V CDR1 and CDR2: SNHLY, FYNNEI. This CDR3 spans 11 amino acids. The CDR3 spells CASKENTEAFF. As DNA, the CDR3 is TGTGCCAGTAAGGAGAACACTGAAGCTTTCTTT.

The chain has TRBV7-9 and TRBJ2-3, with 9 bases aligning to TRBD2. Germline CDR1 is SEHNR and CDR2 is FQNEAQ (reference sequence). Trimming at V came to 6 bases and at J to 2 bases, leaving 15 bases not matched to a gene. This CDR3 has 18 amino acids. The CDR3 nucleotides read TGTGCCAGCAGTCCAGGGAATAGCGGGGGAAGAGTCACAGATACGCAGTATTTT. It specifies CASSPGNSGGRVTDTQYF. Together with reference TRBV7-9 and TRBJ2-3, the CDR3 gives the full variable domain: DTGVSQNPRHKITKRGQNVTFRCDPISEHNRLYWYRQTLGQGPEFLTYFQNEAQLEKSRLLSDRFSAERPKGSFSTLEIQRTEQGDSAMYLCASSPGNSGGRVTDTQYFGPGTRLTVL.

This clonotype was detected a few times. V is TRBV7-2 and J is TRBJ2-3, with 8 bases fitting TRBD2. The CDR3 is 15 amino acids. CDR1 and CDR2 from the germline V gene are SGHTA and FQGNSA. Trimming cost V 5 bases and J 6 bases; bases outside gene matches: 10. As DNA, the CDR3 is TGTGCCAGCAGCCCCGCCAGCGGGGGAAGGGATACGCAGTATTTT. This sequence encodes CASSPASGGRDTQYF.

The rearrangement joins TRBV5-5 to TRBJ1-5; no reliable D call. Trimming pared 2 bases from V and 0 bases from J, leaving 9 bases between. The CDR3 spans 15 residues. From germline, CDR1 is SGHKS and CDR2 YYEKEE (reference sequence). CDR3 DNA: TGTGCCAGCAGCTTCGTTCCGAATAGCAATCAGCCCCAGCATTTT. This sequence encodes CASSFVPNSNQPQHF.

This clonotype was seen a few times. The gene calls are TRBV2 and TRBJ2-5; TRBD1 matches at 7 bases. V shed 9 bases, J shed 2 bases, and the junction held 6 bases outside the gene matches. This CDR3 has 13 amino acids. Germline assignment: CDR1 SNHLY and CDR2 FYNNEI. CDR3 nucleotides: TGTGCCAGGACCGGGACAGCGCAAGAGACCCAGTACTTC. Translated, it gives CARTGTAQETQYF.

In its sample, this clonotype was seen a few times. J is TRBJ1-6 and V is TRBV4-3, with TRBD1 identical over 10 bases. The germline CDR1 and CDR2 sequences are LGHNA and YSLEER. With 8 bases clipped from V and 8 bases from J, the junction kept 3 bases outside the gene matches. This CDR3 has 13 residues. The CDR3 loop reads CASGDRGDSPLHF. CDR3 nucleotides: TGCGCCAGCGGGGACAGGGGTGATTCACCCCTCCACTTT.

This clonotype has ten or more counts. Its ends do not fully match the called genes, so a read error is possible. CDR3 sequence (DNA): TGCGCCAGCAGTCTAGGGTCGAACACCGGGGAGCTGTTTTTT. Amino acid sequence: CASSLGSNTGELFF. The chain joins TRBV7-9 to TRBJ2-2; no firm D call. Germline-derived CDR1 and CDR2 are SEHNR and FQNEAQ (reference sequence). The CDR3 consists of 14 residues.

The genes are TRBV4-2 and TRBJ1-5; no firm D call. Per germline, CDR1 LGHNA and CDR2 YNFKEQ. The CDR3 covers 13 residues. The V and J ends lost 1 base and 5 bases respectively, with 6 bases between them. CDR3 protein: CASSQVRDQPQHF. The CDR3 DNA is TGTGCCAGCAGCCAAGTTCGGGATCAGCCCCAGCATTTT.

This clonotype was observed a few times. The chain joins TRBV29-1 to TRBJ1-1; D gene uncertain. V lost 0 bases and J lost 10, with 15 bases in between. Germline V CDR1 and CDR2: SQVTM, ANQGSEA. CDR3 size: 13 residues. The CDR3 DNA is TGCAGCGTTGAAGACCTCGGCCAGGCGCGAGCTTTCTTT. Its protein is CSVEDLGQARAFF.

This rearrangement joins TRBV3-1 to TRBJ1-1; D unresolved. This CDR3 spans 14 amino acids. Trimming removed 2 bases at V and 1 base at J, with 8 bases between. Germline CDR1 LGHDT, CDR2 YNNKEL (reference sequence). CDR3 nucleotides: TGTGCCAGCAGCCAACATGGCAAGAACACTGAAGCTTTCTTT. It codes for CASSQHGKNTEAFF.

V and J are TRBV6-5 and TRBJ2-7; TRBD1 matches at 9 bases. The CDR3 extends over 15 amino acids. Germline V CDR1 and CDR2: MNHEY, SVGAGI. J gave up 1 base and V 0 bases, and 1 base lay outside the gene matches. For the CDR3, the DNA is TGTGCCAGCAGTTACTCCGGGACAGGGTCCTACGAGCAGTACGTC. This sequence encodes CASSYSGTGSYEQYV.

A single count supports this clonotype. V is TRBV5-6 and J is TRBJ2-7, with 12 bases lining up with TRBD2. Looked up from germline, CDR1 is SGHDT and CDR2 is YYEEEE. V lost 4 bases to trimming and J lost 6 bases; unmatched junction nucleotides: 11. The CDR3 is 16 amino acids. CDR3 sequence reads: CASSVGLAGPRGEQYF. Written as DNA, the CDR3 is TGTGCCAGCAGCGTCGGACTAGCGGGGCCCCGGGGCGAGCAGTACTTC. The variable domain in full, with the rest retrieved from reference TRBV5-6 and TRBJ2-7, is DAGVTQSPTHLIKTRGQQVTLRCSPKSGHDTVSWYQQALGQGPQFIFQYYEEEERQRGNFPDRFSGHQFPNYSSELNVNALLLGDSALYLCASSVGLAGPRGEQYFGPGTRLTVT.

The V and J genes are TRBV12-3 or TRBV12-4 and TRBJ2-1; TRBD1 is a possible D gene (5 bases). V was clipped by 10 bases and J by 3 bases, with 16 bases between them. This CDR3 comprises 14 residues. CDR3 sequence reads: CAIPLGANYNEQFF. In DNA, the CDR3 is TGTGCCATCCCCTTAGGGGCCAACTACAATGAGCAGTTCTTC.

The chain recombines TRBV6-5 with TRBJ1-2, with 7 bases aligning to TRBD1. Trimming cost V 7 bases and J 1 base; bases outside gene matches: 9. CDR1 and CDR2 (germline): MNHEY, SVGAGI. The CDR3 has 15 residues. The CDR3 region is CASTSTGTVNYGYTF. The CDR3 DNA reads TGTGCCAGCACCTCAACCGGGACAGTTAACTATGGCTACACCTTC.

The chain joins TRBV5-1 to TRBJ2-3; D is possibly TRBD2 (7 bases). The CDR3 totals 18 residues. Germline lookup yields CDR1 SGHRS and CDR2 YFSETQ. Between the trimmed V and J ends, which lost 0 bases and 1 base, there was a span of 18 bases. The CDR3 here is CASSLERGRDTRTDTQYF. CDR3 sequence (DNA): TGCGCCAGCAGCTTGGAGAGGGGGAGGGACACCCGCACAGATACGCAGTATTTT.

CDR3 sequence: CASSQERWPGQGSENTEAFF. The CDR3, as DNA: TGCGCCAGCAGCCAAGAGAGGTGGCCGGGACAGGGGTCAGAGAACACTGAAGCTTTCTTT. The rearrangement joins TRBV4-1 to TRBJ1-1, with 10 bases aligning to TRBD1. The germline V gene encodes CDR1 MGHRA and CDR2 YSYEKL. CDR3 length equals 20 residues. The V and J ends lost 0 bases and 1 base, in that order; junction bases with no gene match: 14.